These T cell receptor beta chains were read from a single sample in a study of shared clonotypes between healthy human individuals. Assay: immunoSEQ multiplex PCR; the TCRdb copy retains only in-frame clones and omits some. The table has over a million clones, 98% seen once; the top ten hold 0.4% to 0.45%. Specimen: naive CD4+ T cells sorted from blood. The source of these receptors is a man aged 25-45 years in good health. The CDR3 runs from the conserved cysteine through the conserved F or W. D genes are given only for firm matches. Some rows mark clone size as missing; the rest say once, few, many or name a class of expanded clone.

>once|NA|TRBV11-3|TRBJ2-1
TGTGCCAGCAGCTTACGTCCCAGCGGCAATGAGCAGTTCTTC
CASSLRPSGNEQFF
>NA|TRBD2|TRBV7-8|TRBJ2-2
TGTGCCAGCAGCATTGGACTAGCGGGAGGGAGGACCGGGGAGCTGTTTTTT
CASSIGLAGGRTGELFF
>once|TRBD1|TRBV25-1|TRBJ2-5
TGTGCCAGCAGCGAACAGGGGGTCCAAGAGACCCAGTACTTC
CASSEQGVQETQYF
>NA|TRBD2|TRBV10-3|TRBJ2-7
TGTGCCATCAGTGACACAATAGCGGGAAGAACCTACGAGCAGTACTTC
CAISDTIAGRTYEQYF
>NA|TRBD1|TRBV2|TRBJ1-1
TGTGCCAGCACCGGGACAGGGGGAAAGGGCACTGAAGCTTTCTTT
CASTGTGGKGTEAFF
>NA|NA|TRBV6-1|TRBJ2-3
TGTGCCAGCAGTGAAATGGTCTACAGCACAGATACGCAGTATTTT
CASSEMVYSTDTQYF
>NA|TRBD1|TRBV7-9|TRBJ2-7
TGTGCCAGCTCCTTTCTGGGACAGGGGTCCTACGAGCAGTACTTC
CASSFLGQGSYEQYF
>NA|NA|TRBV6-5|TRBJ2-7
TGTGCCAGCAGTTATCGAAGGGGGTTCCCCTACGAGCAGTACTTC
CASSYRRGFPYEQYF
>NA|NA|TRBV5-6|TRBJ2-2
TGTGCCAGCAGCCTGTACCCCTTAGCCGGGGAGCTGTTTTTT
CASSLYPLAGELFF
>NA|NA|TRBV19|TRBJ1-1
TGTGCCAGTAGTTTGCGGGCTGAAGCTTTCTTT
CASSLRAEAFF
>NA|NA|TRBV30|TRBJ1-3
TGTGCCTGGAGACCTGGAAACACCATATATTTT
CAWRPGNTIYF
>once|TRBD2|TRBV7-9|TRBJ2-1
TGTGCCAGCAGCTTAGGGGGTCTGGCGGGAGTCGACAATGAGCAGTTCTTC
CASSLGGLAGVDNEQFF
>NA|NA|TRBV30|TRBJ1-1
TGTGCCTGGAGTGTAATCGGGGGCATGAACACTGAAGCTTTCTTT
CAWSVIGGMNTEAFF
>NA|NA|TRBV6-5|TRBJ2-5
TGTGCCAGCAGTTATTCGCTAGCAACTCAAGAGACCCAGTACTTC
CASSYSLATQETQYF
>NA|NA|TRBV5-6|TRBJ2-3
TGTGCCAGCAGCTTGCACGTAAGCACAGATACGCAGTATTTT
CASSLHVSTDTQYF
>NA|NA|TRBV7-8|TRBJ2-1
TGTGCCAGCAGCTCCCTCCGGGACTTACCCTACAATGAGCAGTTCTTC
CASSSLRDLPYNEQFF
>NA|TRBD1|TRBV29-1|TRBJ1-1
TGCAGCGTTCAGGGGGGCAACACTGAAGCTTTCTTT
CSVQGGNTEAFF
>once|TRBD1|TRBV4-1|TRBJ1-3
TGCGCCAGCAGCCAACCCTGGACAGGGGCTGGAAACACCATATATTTT
CASSQPWTGAGNTIYF
>NA|TRBD1|TRBV19|TRBJ1-5
TGTGCCAGTAGGGCGACAGGGGCTCAGCCCCAGCATTTT
CASRATGAQPQHF
>NA|TRBD2|TRBV6-6|TRBJ2-5
TGTGCCAGCAGATCTCGGCGCGGGAGTGAGACCCAGTACTTC
CASRSRRGSETQYF
>NA|TRBD1|TRBV7-9|TRBJ1-4
TGTGCCAGCAGAAAATTGGGACAGGGGAATGAAAAACTGTTTTTT
CASRKLGQGNEKLFF
>NA|NA|TRBV6-1|TRBJ2-2
TGTGCCAGCAGCCGGACCACAGGGATCGGGGAGCTGTTTTTT
CASSRTTGIGELFF
>NA|NA|TRBV15|TRBJ1-5
TGTGCCACCAGCAGAGGAGAGCTTAGCAATCAGCCCCAGCATTTT
CATSRGELSNQPQHF
>NA|TRBD1|TRBV7-2|TRBJ1-3
TGTGCCAGCAGCTCGACAGGGTTTTCTGGAAACACCATATATTTT
CASSSTGFSGNTIYF
>NA|NA|TRBV5-1|TRBJ1-1
TGCGCCAGCAGCTTGGGATCGGTGAACACTGAAGCTTTCTTT
CASSLGSVNTEAFF
>NA|TRBD1|TRBV10-3|TRBJ1-5
TGTGCCATCAGTGAAACGGACAGGGGTTCCAATCAGCCCCAGCATTTT
CAISETDRGSNQPQHF
>NA|TRBD1|TRBV28|TRBJ2-3
TGTGCCAGCGGGGACAGGGGTGGGAGAACAGATACGCAGTATTTT
CASGDRGGRTDTQYF
>NA|TRBD2|TRBV10-2|TRBJ2-3
TGCGCCAGCAGTGGGCCGGGACTAGCGGGAGAGAGATCCACAGATACGCAGTATTTT
CASSGPGLAGERSTDTQYF
>NA|TRBD1|TRBV9|TRBJ1-2
TGTGCCAGCAGCGTCAGACAGGGGAATAACTATGGCTACACCTTC
CASSVRQGNNYGYTF
>NA|NA|TRBV5-1|TRBJ2-7
TGCGCCAGCAGCCCCCAGGGGGCGGGAGGGTCTGAGCAGTACTTC
CASSPQGAGGSEQYF
>NA|NA|TRBV7-9|TRBJ2-1
TGTGCCAGCAGCCTCGCCCTAGCCGGCAATGAGCAGTTCTTC
CASSLALAGNEQFF
>NA|NA|TRBV7-2|TRBJ2-7
TGTGCCAGCAGAAAAATCTCCGGGGTATACGAGCAGTACTTC
CASRKISGVYEQYF
>NA|NA|TRBV5-5|TRBJ2-7
TGTGCCAGCAGCCGACAGGCGTCCTCCTACGAGCAGTACTTC
CASSRQASSYEQYF
>NA|NA|TRBV28|TRBJ2-1
TGTGCCAGCACCATACAGCCCAGCTCCTACAATGAGCAGTTCTTC
CASTIQPSSYNEQFF
>NA|NA|TRBV7-8|TRBJ2-2
TGTGCCAGCAGCTTAGCGCTACTACCCGGGTTTGAGGAGCTGTTTTTT
CASSLALLPGFEELFF
>NA|NA|TRBV27|TRBJ1-2
TGTGCCAGCAGTTTAGGGACAAAGGACTATGGCTACACCTTC
CASSLGTKDYGYTF
>NA|NA|TRBV27|TRBJ2-7
TGTGCCAGCAGCCCATCTGGATACGAGCAGTACTTC
CASSPSGYEQYF
>once|TRBD1|TRBV2|TRBJ2-7
TGTGCCAGCAGTAACGGACAGGGGTTAGAGCAGTACTTC
CASSNGQGLEQYF
>NA|NA|TRBV15|TRBJ2-1
TGTGCCACCAGCAGAGATTGGGTGGGAGGAGATGAGCAGTTCTTC
CATSRDWVGGDEQFF
>NA|NA|TRBV2|TRBJ2-7
TGTGCCAGCAGCGGCAAAGGATGGTTCGGCGACGAGCAGTACTTC
CASSGKGWFGDEQYF
>NA|NA|TRBV28|TRBJ1-1
TGTGCCAGCAGTTTTAGGCGCGACAGACATTACGCTGAAGCTTTCTTT
CASSFRRDRHYAEAFF
>NA|NA|TRBV4-2|TRBJ2-5
TGTGCCAGCAGCCACCCTACCGGGAGTGGAGGGGAGACCCAGTACTTC
CASSHPTGSGGETQYF
>NA|NA|TRBV5-1|TRBJ2-3
TGCGCCAGCAACCGTGCGGGGAGCACAGATACGCAGTATTTT
CASNRAGSTDTQYF
>NA|TRBD1|TRBV19|TRBJ1-1
TGTGCCAGTTTTCCGAGGGGGCCGCGCACTGAAGCTTTCTTT
CASFPRGPRTEAFF
>NA|TRBD1|TRBV7-6|TRBJ2-7
TGTGCCAGCAGCCCGAAGGACAGGTCTGGTTACGAGCAGTACTTC
CASSPKDRSGYEQYF